The text below deals with one TCR beta chain. CDR3 length equals 13 residues. The V and J ends lost 6 bases and 8 bases respectively, with 13 bases between them. Per the germline V gene, CDR1 is MGHDK and CDR2 is SYGVNS. The data derive from a study of regulatory T cells in long-lasting Graves disease. Background on the study: Antithyroid drug use was under 3 months in newly diagnosed Graves' patients.

CDR3 regions were amplified by Arm-PCR using iRepertoire HTBI primers to build TCR beta libraries. One entry per CDR3 protein, called by TCRdb with MiXCR from the multiplex PCR reads. The table has 410,000 or so distinct CDR3 sequences, 14% to 15% seen once. The time point: newly diagnosed GD, antithyroid drugs for less than 3 months. Isolated PBMC RNA provided the starting material for the TCR library. This sample also appeared in a second study, on T cells in Graves' hyperthyroidism and ophthalmopathy. Per that paper: Thyroid ultrasound, orbital computed tomography, clinical symptoms, and serum thyroxine and TRAb underpinned diagnoses. Carried out on the TCR CDR3, a first-round RT-PCR used the HTBI primer set. Most thyroid clonotypes that were expanded above 0.001 also turned up in blood.

The chain employs TRBV25-1 and TRBJ1-4; the D gene is possibly TRBD1 (6 bases). The sequence came from a woman in her 30s with Graves disease. The sequenced sample was peripheral blood mononuclear cells (PBMCs), obtained at new diagnosis, from a patient treated with antithyroid drugs. As DNA, the CDR3 is TGTGCCAGCAGGACAGGTTCGGGGGAAAAACTGTTTTTT. The encoded protein is CASRTGSGEKLFF.